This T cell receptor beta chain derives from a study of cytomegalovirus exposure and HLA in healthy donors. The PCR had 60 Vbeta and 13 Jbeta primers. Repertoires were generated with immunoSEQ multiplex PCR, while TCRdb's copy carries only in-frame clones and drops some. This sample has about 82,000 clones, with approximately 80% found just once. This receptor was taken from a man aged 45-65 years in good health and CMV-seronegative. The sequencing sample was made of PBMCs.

This chain's CDR3 is CASSTQGLNTEAFF. DNA of the CDR3: TGTGCCAGCTCAACACAGGGGTTGAACACTGAAGCTTTCTTT. The chain uses TRBV18 and TRBJ1-1, with 7 positions matching TRBD1. Germline CDR1 and CDR2: KGHSH and LQKENI. After removal of 5 bases from V and 0 bases from J, the junction contained 3 bases not matched to a gene. The CDR3 contains 14 residues. Full variable domain (missing parts from reference TRBV18 and TRBJ1-1): NAGVMQNPRHLVRRRGQEARLRCSPMKGHSHVYWYRQLPEEGLKFMVYLQKENIIDESGMPKERFSAEFPKEGPSILRIQQVVRGDSAAYFCASSTQGLNTEAFFGQGTRLTVV.